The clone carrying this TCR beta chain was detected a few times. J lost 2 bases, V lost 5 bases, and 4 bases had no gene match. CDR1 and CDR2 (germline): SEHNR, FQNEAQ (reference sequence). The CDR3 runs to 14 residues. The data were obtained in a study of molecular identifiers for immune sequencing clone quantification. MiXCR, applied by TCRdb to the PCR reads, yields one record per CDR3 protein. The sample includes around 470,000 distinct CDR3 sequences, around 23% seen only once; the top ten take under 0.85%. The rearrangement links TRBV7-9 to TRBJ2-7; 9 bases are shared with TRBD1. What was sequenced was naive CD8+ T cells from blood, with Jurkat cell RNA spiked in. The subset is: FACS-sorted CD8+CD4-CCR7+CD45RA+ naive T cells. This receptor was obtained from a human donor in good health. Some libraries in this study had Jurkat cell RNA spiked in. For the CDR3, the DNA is TGTGCCAGCAGCCAGACAGGGGGAACCTACGAGCAGTACTTC. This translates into CASSQTGGTYEQYF.